One sample yielded the 26 T cell receptor beta chains listed below, sequenced in a study of shared clonotypes between healthy human individuals. Clones were read by immunoSEQ multiplex PCR, and TCRdb kept only the in-frame ones, dropping some. The table lists around 2.1 million clones, about 94% of them singletons. The sample was naive CD4+ T cells sorted from blood. Subset meaning: CD45RA+ positively selected. Every receptor here comes from a man between 18 and 35 years old in good health.

The chain has TRBV29-1 and TRBJ1-2; possibly TRBD1 for D (6 bases). This CDR3 region has 14 residues. The V end lost 6 bases, the J end lost 8 bases, and 22 bases lay between the germline ends. Germline lookup yields CDR1 SQVTM and CDR2 ANQGSEA. Written as DNA, the CDR3 is TGCAGCGTCACACAGGGTCCTATATCCACGGGCTACACCTTC. Translating gives CSVTQGPISTGYTF.

This rearrangement joins TRBV4-3 to TRBJ2-1; D may be TRBD2 (5 bases). The V end lost 1 base, the J end lost 3 bases, and 7 bases lay between the germline ends. This CDR3 is built from 14 residues. CDR1 LGHNA and CDR2 YSLEER come from the germline V gene. The CDR3 sequence is CASSQGEIYNEQFF. The CDR3 DNA reads as TGCGCCAGCAGCCAAGGGGAGATCTACAATGAGCAGTTCTTC.

The chain links TRBV10-3 to TRBJ1-1; D gene unclear. Germline CDR1 ENHRY, CDR2 SYGVKD. CDR3 size: 13 residues. Trimming removed 7 bases from V and 1 base from J, with 10 bases in between. CDR3 loop: CAITSDGNTEAFF. DNA of the CDR3: TGTGCCATCACCTCAGACGGGAACACTGAAGCTTTCTTT.

The CDR3 bases are TGTGCCAGCAGCTTTGGGACTCTACGCACAGATACGCAGTATTTT. Translated: CASSFGTLRTDTQYF. This sequence joins TRBV5-6 and TRBJ2-3, with TRBD2 as a possible D gene (6 bases). This CDR3 has 15 residues. V lost 2 bases, J lost 1 base, and 11 bases lay in between. CDR1 is SGHDT, CDR2 YYEEEE, per germline.

This clone has a single count. V is TRBV5-6 and J is TRBJ2-5; D perhaps matches TRBD2 (8 bases). V gave up 5 bases and J gave up 5 bases, with 16 bases separating them. The germline V gene has CDR1 SGHDT and CDR2 YYEEEE. The CDR3 totals 14 residues. CDR3 in DNA: TGTGCCAGCAGACGGGAGGGGGCTGCGGAGACCCAGTACTTC. Protein product: CASRREGAAETQYF.

V usage is TRBV6-1 and J usage is TRBJ2-3; D is perhaps TRBD1 (5 bases). In germline, CDR1 is MNHNS, CDR2 SASEGT. The CDR3 runs 18 residues. Trimming cost V 4 bases and J 1 base, with 21 bases left between them. CDR3 in amino acids: CASSASVLGRWGTDTQYF. CDR3 DNA: TGTGCCAGCAGTGCCTCCGTGTTGGGGCGTTGGGGCACAGATACGCAGTATTTT.

CDR3 residues: CASSRAQGRGEQYF. CDR3 sequence (DNA): TGTGCCAGCAGTAGGGCCCAGGGGCGGGGTGAGCAGTACTTC. This sequence joins TRBV6-1 and TRBJ2-7, with D perhaps given as TRBD1 or TRBD2 (6 bases each). Germline lookup yields CDR1 MNHNS and CDR2 SASEGT. The germline V and J ends were trimmed by 5 bases and 7 bases, with 18 bases remaining between them. CDR3 length equals 14 residues.

The genes are TRBV29-1 and TRBJ2-7; no clear D. The V end lost 4 bases, the J end lost 7 bases, and 20 bases lay between the germline ends. Germline CDR1 and CDR2: SQVTM and ANQGSEA. The CDR3 runs 14 residues. The CDR3 sequence is CSVGPGPTPGEQYF. The CDR3 DNA follows: TGCAGCGTTGGGCCCGGGCCCACTCCGGGTGAGCAGTACTTC.

Comment on this clone: The same CDR3 is also encoded by other DNA sequences in this sample. As DNA, the CDR3 is TGCGCCAGCAGCCTGCAGGGCACAGATACGCAGTATTTT. This codes for CASSLQGTDTQYF. This chain joins TRBV5-1 and TRBJ2-3; no clear D gene. The CDR3 length is 13 residues. Per germline, CDR1 SGHRS and CDR2 YFSETQ. V gave up 4 bases and J gave up 1 base, with 7 bases separating them.

The chain couples TRBV2 to TRBJ1-5; weak D call: TRBD1 (5 bases). Germline values: CDR1 SNHLY, CDR2 FYNNEI. The CDR3 is made up of 15 amino acids. Trimming left V 4 bases short and J 9 bases short, with 19 bases between. In DNA form, the CDR3 reads TGTGCCAGCAGTGTCAGGGACGGAGGGTTTCGGCCCCAGCATTTT. This encodes CASSVRDGGFRPQHF.

The J gene is TRBJ1-2, the V gene TRBV10-3, with no clear D. Germline values: CDR1 ENHRY, CDR2 SYGVKD. Trimming pared 5 bases from V and 2 bases from J, leaving 9 bases between. This CDR3 is 13 amino acids long. The CDR3 DNA reads as TGTGCCATCAGTACGACTGGGAACTATGGCTACACCTTC. Translation gives CAISTTGNYGYTF.

The CDR3 sequence is CASRGQAMNTEAFF. The CDR3 nucleotides are TGTGCCAGCAGAGGACAGGCCATGAACACTGAAGCTTTCTTT. The rearrangement joins TRBV7-8 to TRBJ1-1; TRBD1 matches 7 bases. CDR3 length equals 14 residues. Germline CDR1 reads SGHVS; CDR2 reads FQNEAQ. Trimming removed 6 bases from V and 0 bases from J; junction bases left unmatched: 4.

Remarks on this clone: The same CDR3 is also encoded by other DNA sequences in this sample. The chain has TRBV11-3 and TRBJ2-2; 9 nucleotides align to TRBD1. The trim removed 1 base at V and 5 bases at J, leaving 2 bases unmatched. Per germline, CDR1 SGHNT and CDR2 YENEEA. This CDR3 is built from 15 residues. This chain's CDR3 is CASSLAGTGTGELFF. The CDR3 region has the DNA TGTGCCAGCAGCTTAGCCGGGACAGGGACCGGGGAGCTGTTTTTT.

The chain carries TRBV7-2 and TRBJ2-7; 8 bases align to TRBD2. The CDR3 is 13 amino acids. The trim removed 3 bases at V and 3 bases at J, leaving 1 base unmatched. CDR1 and CDR2 from the germline V gene are SGHTA and FQGNSA. The CDR3 protein is CASSFRGGYEQYF. CDR3 nucleotide sequence: TGTGCCAGCAGCTTTCGGGGGGGCTACGAGCAGTACTTC. Supplemented by reference TRBV7-2 and TRBJ2-7, the full variable domain reads GAGVSQSPSNKVTEKGKDVELRCDPISGHTALYWYRQSLGQGLEFLIYFQGNSAPDKSGLPSDRFSAERTGGSVSTLTIQRTQQEDSAVYLCASSFRGGYEQYFGPGTRLTVT.

This clone was detected only a few times. This chain connects TRBV30 to TRBJ1-5; possibly TRBD1 for D (6 bases). Germline-derived CDR1 and CDR2 are GTSNPN and SVGIG (reference sequence). The CDR3 extends over 20 amino acids. Trimming took off 5 bases at V and 0 bases at J, with 29 bases between the two ends. In nucleotides, the CDR3 is TGTGCCTGGGCCGCAGGCCCGGGGGCCCATCCAACGGCTAGCAATCAGCCCCAGCATTTT. Translation gives CAWAAGPGAHPTASNQPQHF.

The gene calls are TRBV9 and TRBJ2-2, with TRBD2 identical over 13 bases. Germline values: CDR1 SGDLS, CDR2 YYNGEE. The CDR3 is 17 amino acids. Germline trimming cut 3 bases from V and 1 base from J; bases unmatched to any gene: 3. The CDR3 DNA sequence: TGTGCCAGCAGCGCGACTAGCGGGGGGCAGAACACCGGGGAGCTGTTTTTT. It is translated as CASSATSGGQNTGELFF.

This chain uses TRBV4-1 with TRBJ2-6, with D hard to call. Trimming took off 3 bases at V and 4 bases at J, with 16 bases between the two ends. The CDR3 contains 17 residues. Per germline, CDR1 MGHRA and CDR2 YSYEKL. CDR3 DNA: TGCGCCAGCAGCCAGTTTTACGACAAGGTGGGGGCCAACGTCCTGACTTTC. Its protein is CASSQFYDKVGANVLTF.

This clone was recorded a few times. The J gene is TRBJ1-6, the V gene TRBV14; perhaps TRBD1 as D (5 bases). Trimming left V 5 bases short and J 12 bases short, with 14 bases between. The germline CDR1 and CDR2 sequences are SGHDN and FVKESK. The CDR3 covers 13 residues. CDR3 sequence: CASSKLGLGPLHF. The CDR3 DNA follows: TGTGCCAGCAGCAAATTGGGACTGGGACCCCTCCACTTT.

CDR3 in amino acids: CASSGTGTGGTGNTIYF. The CDR3 region has the DNA TGCGCCAGCAGTGGGACCGGGACAGGGGGTACTGGAAACACCATATATTTT. This chain uses TRBV10-2 with TRBJ1-3; TRBD1 matches at 11 bases. Trimming cost V 4 bases and J 2 bases; bases outside gene matches: 7. Per germline, CDR1 WSHSY and CDR2 SAAADI. The CDR3 consists of 17 residues.

CDR3 residues: CASSTDRGTYGYTF. The CDR3 DNA reads TGCGCCAGCAGCACGGACAGGGGTACCTATGGCTACACCTTC. V is TRBV5-1 and J is TRBJ1-2, with 9 nucleotides matching TRBD1. Germline values: CDR1 SGHRS, CDR2 YFSETQ. The CDR3 runs to 14 residues. V gave up 4 bases and J gave up 4 bases; unmatched junction bases: 5.

The chain couples TRBV18 to TRBJ1-1, with unresolved D. The CDR3 contains 15 residues. The V end lost 3 bases, the J end lost 10 bases, and 21 bases lay between the germline ends. Germline CDR1 and CDR2: KGHSH and LQKENI. Here the CDR3 reads CASSPDLYSTILAFF. CDR3 nucleotides: TGTGCCAGCTCACCCGACCTATATTCGACAATTTTAGCTTTCTTT.

The chain recombines TRBV2 with TRBJ2-2; 8 nucleotides agree with TRBD1. Unmatched junction bases numbered 3, after V lost 1 base and J lost 5 bases. CDR1 and CDR2 (germline): SNHLY, FYNNEI. This CDR3 contains 15 residues. CDR3 sequence: CASSEVRGQTGELFF. CDR3 DNA sequence: TGTGCCAGCAGTGAAGTCAGGGGGCAGACCGGGGAGCTGTTTTTT.

This clone came up a few times. Additional DNA sequences in this sample encode the identical CDR3. V is TRBV2 and J is TRBJ2-1; D is ambiguous. CDR3 length: 13 amino acids. Trimming left V 2 bases short and J 4 bases short, with 6 bases between. Germline V gene data show CDR1 as SNHLY and CDR2 as FYNNEI. The DNA of the CDR3 is TGTGCCAGCAGTGAACTGGGGTACAATGAGCAGTTCTTC. Amino acids: CASSELGYNEQFF.

V gene TRBV5-4 combines with J gene TRBJ2-5; D is perhaps TRBD1 (5 bases). There are 14 residues in the CDR3. Between the trimmed V and J ends, which lost 2 bases and 4 bases, there was a span of 12 bases. Germline-derived CDR1 and CDR2 are SGHNT and YYREEE (reference sequence). The CDR3 nucleotides read TGTGCCAGCAGCTTCGGTAGGGGTGGAGAGACCCAGTACTTC. Protein product: CASSFGRGGETQYF.

This chain joins TRBV5-1 and TRBJ2-1; the D gene is possibly TRBD1 (6 bases). The CDR3 extends over 14 amino acids. Trimming removed 0 bases at V and 8 bases at J, with 12 bases between. The germline gives CDR1 SGHRS, CDR2 YFSETQ. The CDR3 loop reads CASSLALGADEQFF. The CDR3 bases are TGCGCCAGCAGCTTGGCGCTGGGGGCCGATGAGCAGTTCTTC.

The genes are TRBV30 and TRBJ2-2, with D unclear. Trimming left V 0 bases short and J 0 bases short, with 5 bases between. The CDR3 extends over 14 amino acids. The germline V gene has CDR1 GTSNPN and CDR2 SVGIG (reference sequence). The CDR3 DNA follows: TGTGCCTGGAGTGTACATACGAACACCGGGGAGCTGTTTTTT. Residues: CAWSVHTNTGELFF. Complete variable domain (other parts from reference TRBV30 and TRBJ2-2): SQTIHQWPATLVQPVGSPLSLECTVEGTSNPNLYWYRQAAGRGLQLLFYSVGIGQISSEVPQNLSASRPQDRQFILSSKKLLLSDSGFYLCAWSVHTNTGELFFGEGSRLTVL.